Listed below are T cell receptor beta chains from one sample, sequenced in a study of blood T cell repertoires in COVID-19. Repertoires were generated with immunoSEQ multiplex PCR, while TCRdb's copy carries only in-frame clones and drops some. This table holds 75,000 to 90,000 clones, 90% found once. What was sequenced was peripheral blood. Receptors were obtained from a man aged 18 to 30 with COVID-19, enrolled during active disease. Both conserved end residues are part of each CDR3. D genes are given only for firm matches. Size is stated for part of the rows, as once, few or many counts, or as a class when the clone is expanded.

d_call	clone_size	j_call	v_call	cdr3_length	cdr3_nt	cdr3_aa
.	.	TRBJ2-3	TRBV19	15	TGTGCCAGTAGTGCCTCCGGGACTCGCACAGATACGCAGTATTTT	CASSASGTRTDTQYF
TRBD2	.	TRBJ2-7	TRBV9	14	TGTGCCAGCAGCGTAGGGGCGGGAGCCTACGAGCAGTACTTC	CASSVGAGAYEQYF
.	.	TRBJ2-5	TRBV5-4	14	TGTGCCAGCAGCCGCAAAGGGGCCCAAGAGACCCAGTACTTC	CASSRKGAQETQYF
.	.	TRBJ2-3	TRBV5-1	16	TGCGCCAGCAGCTTGGTCCTCAGGACTGAAAAAGATACGCAGTATTTT	CASSLVLRTEKDTQYF
.	.	TRBJ2-7	TRBV7-9	13	TGTGCCAGCAGCTTACCAGGGATCTACGAGCAGTACTTC	CASSLPGIYEQYF
.	.	TRBJ2-7	TRBV5-1	14	TGCGCCAGCAGCTTGGGAGCAGGGGGGAACGAGCAGTACTTC	CASSLGAGGNEQYF
TRBD1	.	TRBJ2-7	TRBV14	16	TGTGCCAGCAGCCAAGATATCGGGACAGGGACCGACGAGCAGTACTTC	CASSQDIGTGTDEQYF
.	.	TRBJ1-1	TRBV30	12	TGTGCCTGGAGTGTAACCAGGGAGGGGGCTTTCTTT	CAWSVTREGAFF
TRBD1	.	TRBJ2-3	TRBV24-1	15	TGTGCCACCAGTGACAGGACAGGGTGGACAGATACGCAGTATTTT	CATSDRTGWTDTQYF
.	.	TRBJ2-1	TRBV11-2	16	TGTGCCAGCAGCCCCTTTTTGGGGAGCTCCTACAATGAGCAGTTCTTC	CASSPFLGSSYNEQFF
TRBD2	once	TRBJ2-2	TRBV20-1	15	TGCAGTGCTAGTGGGGGGAGGGGAAACACCGGGGAGCTGTTTTTT	CSASGGRGNTGELFF
.	.	TRBJ1-2	TRBV10-3	14	TGTGCCATCAGTCCCACCGGGACAAACTATGGCTACACCTTC	CAISPTGTNYGYTF
TRBD2	once	TRBJ2-2	TRBV7-9	13	TGTGCCATAGGACTAGCAGACACCGGGGAGCTGTTTTTT	CAIGLADTGELFF
.	.	TRBJ2-2	TRBV6-5	15	TGTGCCAGCAGTTCGTTAGCGTCGAACACCGGGGAGCTGTTTTTT	CASSSLASNTGELFF
TRBD1	.	TRBJ2-7	TRBV7-9	15	TGTGCCAGCAGCCTTGGACAGGGGGATTCCTACGAGCAGTACTTC	CASSLGQGDSYEQYF
.	.	TRBJ2-7	TRBV11-2	14	TGTGCCAGCAGCTATGGAAGGGGAACCTACGAGCAGTACTTC	CASSYGRGTYEQYF
TRBD2	.	TRBJ2-1	TRBV28	16	TGTGCCAGCATTAATCACAGCGGGGGGCTCTACAATGAGCAGTTCTTC	CASINHSGGLYNEQFF
TRBD2	.	TRBJ2-1	TRBV24-1	16	TGTGCCACCAGTGATTCGACTAGCGGGTATTACAATGAGCAGTTCTTC	CATSDSTSGYYNEQFF
.	.	TRBJ2-5	TRBV28	13	TGTGCCAGCAGCCTAGAAATCGGGGAGACCCAGTACTTC	CASSLEIGETQYF
.	once	TRBJ1-6	TRBV18	15	TGTGCCAGCTCACCACCGCCAGGGCGGAATTCACCCCTCCACTTT	CASSPPPGRNSPLHF
TRBD2	.	TRBJ2-3	TRBV3-1/TRBV3-2	18	TGTGCCAGCAGCTACTCCGGGACTAGCGGGAGCGGGGTAGATACGCAGTATTTT	CASSYSGTSGSGVDTQYF
.	.	TRBJ1-4	TRBV19	14	TGTGCCAGTAGTAGGGGGGTCGGGGAGGAAAAACTGTTTTTT	CASSRGVGEEKLFF
TRBD1	.	TRBJ2-7	TRBV5-1	15	TGCGCCAGCAGAACTTGGACAGGGGACCTCTACGAGCAGTACTTC	CASRTWTGDLYEQYF
.	.	TRBJ1-3	TRBV28	16	TGTGCCAGCAGTTTCGGGGGGCAACCCTCTGGAAACACCATATATTTT	CASSFGGQPSGNTIYF
.	.	TRBJ1-4	TRBV29-1	12	TGCAGCGTTGAGGGGGCAAGGGAAAAACTGTTTTTT	CSVEGAREKLFF
.	.	TRBJ1-6	TRBV19	15	TGTGCCAGTAGTATCCACAGCGGGTTCGGGTCACCCCTCCACTTT	CASSIHSGFGSPLHF
.	.	TRBJ1-2	TRBV19	11	TGTGCCAGGACAGCTAACTATGGCTACACCTTC	CARTANYGYTF
.	.	TRBJ1-3	TRBV5-1	15	TGCGCCAGCAGCTTGAGTGCGAGCTCTGGAAACACCATATATTTT	CASSLSASSGNTIYF
.	.	TRBJ2-2	TRBV19	15	TGTGCCAGTAGTATAGATCGCAGGAACACCGGGGAGCTGTTTTTT	CASSIDRRNTGELFF